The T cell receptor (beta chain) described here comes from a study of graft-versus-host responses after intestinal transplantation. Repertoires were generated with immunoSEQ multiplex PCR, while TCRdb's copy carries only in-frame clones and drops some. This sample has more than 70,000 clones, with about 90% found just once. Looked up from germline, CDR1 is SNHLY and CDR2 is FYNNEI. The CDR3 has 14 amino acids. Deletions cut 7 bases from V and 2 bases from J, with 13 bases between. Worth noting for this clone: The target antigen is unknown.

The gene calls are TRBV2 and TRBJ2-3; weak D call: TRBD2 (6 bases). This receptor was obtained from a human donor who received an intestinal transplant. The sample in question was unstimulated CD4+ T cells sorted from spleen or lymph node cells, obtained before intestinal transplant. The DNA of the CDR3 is TGTGCCAGCATGGCTAGCGCCTCCACAGATACGCAGTATTTT. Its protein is CASMASASTDTQYF.